This T cell receptor beta chain was retrieved from a study of metastatic and nonmetastatic thyroid tumors. Whole-study context: Malignant thyroid and benign thyroid patients provided blood and tumor or nodule tissue whose repertoires were compared. Study-level results: Malignant thyroid tumors reportedly exceeded benign nodules significantly in TCR beta diversity, with the difference appearing in blood and tumor.

This CDR3 is 14 amino acids long. Germline assignment: CDR1 LGHDT and CDR2 YNNKEL (reference sequence). Trimming removed 5 bases from V and 8 bases from J, with 15 bases in between. This clone came up many times. Its target is not known. Per the original methods: Building a distant-metastasis classifier for papillary thyroid cancer drew on CDR3 differences across clinicopathological groups. TCRdb reanalyzed the PCR reads via MiXCR. The V and J calls here are based on TCRdb, not the publication. The table records 30,000 to 35,000 clones, 25% to 30% of them present only once. Thyroid surgery took place with no prior treatment in any patient.

This receptor was taken from a female donor with papillary thyroid cancer or a benign thyroid nodule (not recorded which). Some clones in this sample may be carry-over from other donors' samples. The chain joins TRBV3-1 to TRBJ1-4, with a tentative D call TRBD1 (6 bases). Sequenced input: blood. Here the CDR3 reads CASSFRGGREKLFF. The CDR3 nucleotides are TGTGCCAGCAGCTTTAGGGGGGGACGGGAAAAACTGTTTTTT.